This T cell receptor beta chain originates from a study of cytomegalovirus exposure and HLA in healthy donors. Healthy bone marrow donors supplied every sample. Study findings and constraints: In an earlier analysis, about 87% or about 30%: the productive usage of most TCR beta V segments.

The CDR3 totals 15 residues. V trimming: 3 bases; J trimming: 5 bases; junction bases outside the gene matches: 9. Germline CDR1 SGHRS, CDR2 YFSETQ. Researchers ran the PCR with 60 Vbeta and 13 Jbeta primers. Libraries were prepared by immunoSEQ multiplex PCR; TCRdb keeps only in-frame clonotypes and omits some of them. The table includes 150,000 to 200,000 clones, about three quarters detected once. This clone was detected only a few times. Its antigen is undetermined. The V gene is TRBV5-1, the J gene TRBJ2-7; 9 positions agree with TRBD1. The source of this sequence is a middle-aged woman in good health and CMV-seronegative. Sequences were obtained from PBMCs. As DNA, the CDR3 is TGCGCCAGCAGCTGGGGGGGACAGGGTTGGAACGAGCAGTACTTC. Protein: CASSWGGQGWNEQYF.